This passage covers 32 T cell receptor beta chains from one sample sequenced in a study of radiation and T cells in renal cell carcinoma. This sample's time point: blood 2 weeks post-SBRT. The treatment here: 15 Gy SBRT to primary tumor, nephrectomy 4 weeks later. The assay was immunoSEQ multiplex PCR, and TCRdb's table has in-frame clones only and misses some. The repertoire holds some 50,000 clones, with approximately 80% as singletons. Here the sequenced sample was blood, taken from a patient whose treatment included radiotherapy and nephrectomy. These receptors were collected from a woman between 65 and 79 years old with renal cell carcinoma.

This sequence joins TRBV4-3 and TRBJ2-5; 7 bases map to TRBD2. J lost 4 bases, V lost 0 bases, and 8 bases had no gene match. This CDR3 contains 16 residues. The germline gives CDR1 LGHNA, CDR2 YSLEER. The CDR3 loop reads CASSQDGRGEGETQYF. The CDR3 DNA sequence: TGCGCCAGCAGCCAAGACGGCCGGGGGGAAGGAGAGACCCAGTACTTC.

By proportion, this clone is large. The chain couples TRBV19 to TRBJ2-7, with D possibly matching TRBD2 (6 bases). CDR1 is LNHDA and CDR2 is SQIVND in the germline V gene (reference sequence). This CDR3 has 14 amino acids. V lost 11 bases and J 3 bases, leaving 20 bases between the germline ends. Here the CDR3 DNA reads TGTGCCGGGGGATCAGCGGGTGAACGCTACGAGCAGTACTTC. Translated, it gives CAGGSAGERYEQYF.

The V and J genes are TRBV5-1 and TRBJ2-1; D is uncertain. V shed 1 base and J shed 0 bases, with 11 bases lying between them. Germline assignment: CDR1 SGHRS and CDR2 YFSETQ. The CDR3 runs 16 residues. In DNA, the CDR3 is TGCGCCAGCAGCTTGAGGACGGTCGCCTCCTACAATGAGCAGTTCTTC. This sequence encodes CASSLRTVASYNEQFF.

This clone appeared a single time. The chain couples TRBV21-1 to TRBJ2-1; no DNA check was done on the table's D call, TRBD1. TRBV21-1 is a pseudogene locus. The CDR3 is 17 amino acids. The CDR3 DNA is TGTGCCAGCAGCAAGGTTAAGGGGCCGTCCTCCTACAATGAGCAGTTCTTC. This codes for CASSKVKGPSSYNEQFF.

Regarding this clone: The same CDR3 is also encoded by other DNA sequences in this sample. This rearrangement joins TRBV6-5 to TRBJ1-2; D possibly corresponds to TRBD1 (6 bases). V lost 4 bases and J 3 bases, leaving 9 bases between the germline ends. The CDR3 totals 13 residues. CDR1 and CDR2 from the germline V gene are MNHEY and SVGAGI. CDR3 protein: CASSSQGDYGYTF. The CDR3 region has the DNA TGTGCCAGCAGTTCACAGGGAGACTATGGCTACACCTTC.

The CDR3 spells CASSLPQQFAGNTIYF. The DNA for the CDR3 is TGTGCCAGCAGCTTACCCCAACAGTTCGCTGGAAACACCATATATTTT. The chain recombines TRBV7-2 with TRBJ1-3, with D hard to call. Looked up from germline, CDR1 is SGHTA and CDR2 is FQGNSA. This CDR3 has 16 residues. Trimming shortened V by 2 bases and J by 2 bases, and 13 bases separated the two germline ends.

The rearrangement uses TRBV5-4 and TRBJ2-2; 12 positions agree with TRBD2. CDR1 and CDR2 (germline): SGHNT, YYREEE (reference sequence). This CDR3 region has 17 residues. V was clipped by 0 bases and J by 1 base; unmatched bases: 1. CDR3 bases: TGTGCCAGCAGCTTGGGGGGACTAGCGGGGAACACCGGGGAGCTGTTTTTT. Its protein is CASSLGGLAGNTGELFF. Looking up the rest from reference TRBV5-4 and TRBJ2-2 gives the full variable domain: ETGVTQSPTHLIKTRGQQVTLRCSSQSGHNTVSWYQQALGQGPQFIFQYYREEENGRGNFPPRFSGLQFPNYSSELNVNALELDDSALYLCASSLGGLAGNTGELFFGEGSRLTVL.

V usage is TRBV9 and J usage is TRBJ2-7; 9 nucleotides match TRBD2. After removal of 0 bases from V and 6 bases from J, the junction contained 7 bases not matched to a gene. The length of the CDR3 is 15 residues. CDR1 is SGDLS and CDR2 is YYNGEE in the germline V gene. The CDR3 region has the DNA TGTGCCAGCAGCGTAGGGTCAAGCGGGGGGAGCGAGCAGTACTTC. Its protein is CASSVGSSGGSEQYF. The full variable domain, rest sourced from reference TRBV9 and TRBJ2-7, is DSGVTQTPKHLITATGQRVTLRCSPRSGDLSVYWYQQSLDQGLQFLIQYYNGEERAKGNILERFSAQQFPDLHSELNLSSLELGDSALYFCASSVGSSGGSEQYFGPGTRLTVT.

V usage is TRBV10-1 and J usage is TRBJ2-7; 9 bases are a match to TRBD1. The CDR3 spans 15 residues. Germline loops: CDR1 WNHNN, CDR2 SYGVQD (reference sequence). The ends lost 5 bases at V and 3 bases at J; junction bases unmatched: 8. CDR3 region: CASSPHETGGYEQYF. As DNA, the CDR3 is TGCGCCAGCAGTCCTCATGAGACAGGGGGCTACGAGCAGTACTTC.

The chain is built from TRBV19 and TRBJ2-6, with D tentatively TRBD1 (6 bases). There are 12 residues in the CDR3. CDR1 and CDR2 (germline): LNHDA, SQIVND (reference sequence). With 8 bases removed from V and 9 bases from J, the gap between germline ends came to 11 bases. CDR3 loop: CASSTGFNVLTF. The CDR3 coding sequence is TGTGCCAGTTCCACAGGGTTCAACGTCCTGACTTTC.

The V call is TRBV6-6, the J call TRBJ2-7; the match to TRBD2 covers 7 bases. The CDR3 covers 13 residues. The junction had 6 bases not matched to a gene; V was cut back by 6 bases and J by 4 bases. CDR1 and CDR2 from the germline V gene are MNHNY and SVGAGI (reference sequence). CDR3 sequence reads: CASSRDYQYEQYF. DNA of the CDR3: TGTGCCAGCAGCAGGGACTATCAATACGAGCAGTACTTC.

The chain is built from TRBV10-1 and TRBJ1-1; 9 nucleotides agree with TRBD1. CDR3 length equals 13 residues. Germline loops: CDR1 WNHNN, CDR2 SYGVQD (reference sequence). Losses at the gene ends were 5 bases for V and 5 bases for J; bases not matched to a gene: 3. CDR3: CASSPGTGTEAFF. The CDR3 coding sequence is TGCGCCAGCAGTCCCGGGACAGGGACTGAAGCTTTCTTT.

As regards this clone: The sample contains more than one DNA sequence encoding this CDR3. J is TRBJ1-5 and V is TRBV7-9; 11 nucleotides line up with TRBD1. CDR1 is SEHNR, CDR2 FQNEAQ, per germline (reference sequence). The length of the CDR3 is 15 residues. V dropped 5 bases and J dropped 6; count of bases not matched to a gene: 6. In nucleotides, the CDR3 is TGTGCCAGCAGCCTAGGACAGGGGGCAGGTCAGCCCCAGCATTTT. Protein sequence: CASSLGQGAGQPQHF.

The rearrangement links TRBV6-1 to TRBJ1-1; TRBD1 matches 7 bases. The J segment lost 3 bases and the V segment lost 1 base, leaving 2 bases of the junction unmatched. Germline CDR1 is MNHNS and CDR2 is SASEGT. This CDR3 spans 14 amino acids. CDR3 coding DNA: TGTGCCAGCAGTGAAGACAGGGGAGACACTGAAGCTTTCTTT. It specifies CASSEDRGDTEAFF.

This chain uses TRBV27 with TRBJ1-1, with D maybe TRBD1 (6 bases). Germline CDR1 and CDR2: MNHEY and SMNVEV (reference sequence). CDR3 length: 16 amino acids. The V end was cut by 0 bases, the J end by 5 bases, with 16 bases between. CDR3 in DNA: TGTGCCAGCAGTTTATCCTCCCGGGGAGGGGGGACTGAAGCTTTCTTT. This encodes CASSLSSRGGGTEAFF.

The rearrangement joins TRBV7-9 to TRBJ2-7; D assignment may be TRBD1 or TRBD2 (5 bases each). Germline CDR1 SEHNR, CDR2 FQNEAQ (reference sequence). The V end was cut by 3 bases, the J end by 2 bases, with 11 bases between. This CDR3 contains 14 residues. CDR3 in DNA: TGTGCCAGCAGCTTCAGGGACGGAGCCTACGAGCAGTACTTC. This translates into CASSFRDGAYEQYF.

In its sample, this clone was seen a few times. V gene TRBV25-1 combines with J gene TRBJ2-7; D possibly corresponds to TRBD1 (5 bases). V shed 1 base and J shed 2 bases, with 9 bases lying between them. Looked up from germline, CDR1 is MGHDK and CDR2 is SYGVNS. CDR3 length: 14 residues. The CDR3 region has the DNA TGTGCCAGCAGTGAATCCAGGGTCCCCTACGAGCAGTACTTC. Translated: CASSESRVPYEQYF.

This clone has a single count. The rearrangement joins TRBV7-8 to TRBJ2-7; 8 bases are shared with TRBD2. There are 16 residues in the CDR3. Trimming cost V 3 bases and J 2 bases; bases outside gene matches: 9. Germline lookup yields CDR1 SGHVS and CDR2 FQNEAQ. The DNA for the CDR3 is TGTGCCAGCAGCTTTGCAGCGGCGGGGGGCCCCTACGAGCAGTACTTC. As protein: CASSFAAAGGPYEQYF. Variable domain in full (rest from reference TRBV7-8 and TRBJ2-7): GAGVSQSPRYKVAKRGQDVALRCDPISGHVSLFWYQQALGQGPEFLTYFQNEAQLDKSGLPSDRFFAERPEGSVSTLKIQRTQQEDSAVYLCASSFAAAGGPYEQYFGPGTRLTVT.

V gene TRBV20-1 combines with J gene TRBJ2-1; D remains ambiguous. This CDR3 contains 10 residues. Trimming removed 6 bases at V and 6 bases at J, with 6 bases between. Germline CDR1 reads DFQATT; CDR2 reads SNEGSKA (reference sequence). CDR3 amino acids: CSAISNEQFF. Written as DNA, the CDR3 is TGCAGTGCCATTAGCAATGAGCAGTTCTTC.

The chain joins TRBV5-5 to TRBJ1-5; unclear D gene. The germline CDR1 and CDR2 sequences are SGHKS and YYEKEE (reference sequence). This CDR3 is 13 amino acids long. V was shortened by 1 base and J by 3 bases, with 5 bases between the two germline ends. The CDR3 reads CASSLRNNQPQHF. CDR3 DNA: TGTGCCAGCAGCTTGCGCAACAATCAGCCCCAGCATTTT.

In its sample, this clone was seen once. The chain links TRBV7-9 to TRBJ2-5; D ambiguous. Between the trimmed V and J ends, which lost 5 bases and 1 base, there was a span of 11 bases. The CDR3 runs 14 residues. The germline V gene encodes CDR1 SEHNR and CDR2 FQNEAQ (reference sequence). CDR3 sequence reads: CASSQDTFQETQYF. The CDR3 DNA reads TGTGCCAGCAGCCAAGACACGTTCCAAGAGACCCAGTACTTC.

In this sample, this clone turned up once. The chain links TRBV5-6 to TRBJ2-5; D is undetermined. V was clipped by 1 base and J by 5 bases, with 3 bases between them. CDR3 length equals 11 residues. Germline lookup yields CDR1 SGHDT and CDR2 YYEEEE. The CDR3 spells CASSLMETQYF. CDR3 DNA: TGTGCCAGCAGCTTGATGGAGACCCAGTACTTC.

This clone was found many times. J is TRBJ1-3 and V is TRBV7-3; D not resolved. Germline V gene sequence: CDR1 SGHTA, CDR2 FQGTGA. V lost 1 base and J 6 bases, leaving 22 bases between the germline ends. CDR3 length: 18 residues. DNA of the CDR3: TGTGCCAGCAGCTTAAAGTGTGTCGGCAGACTAAACGTAAACACCATATATTTT. Translated, it gives CASSLKCVGRLNVNTIYF.

The chain links TRBV19 to TRBJ2-1; 9 nucleotides line up with TRBD2. CDR1 and CDR2 from the germline V gene are LNHDA and SQIVND (reference sequence). J was trimmed by 10 bases and V by 8 bases; bases with no gene match: 12. The CDR3 is 14 amino acids. CDR3 sequence: CASLLSGGRGEQFF. The DNA for the CDR3 is TGTGCCAGTCTACTTAGCGGGGGAAGAGGGGAGCAGTTCTTC.

The J gene is TRBJ2-4, the V gene TRBV15; TRBD2 is a possible D gene (5 bases). The CDR3 has 15 amino acids. Germline CDR1 reads LNHNV; CDR2 reads YYDKDF (reference sequence). Trimming left V 9 bases short and J 4 bases short, with 19 bases between. The CDR3 sequence is CATLTGFKRKNIQYF. In DNA, the CDR3 is TGTGCCACTCTTACGGGGTTTAAAAGGAAAAACATTCAGTACTTC.

This clone occurred once. Here the CDR3 DNA reads TGCGCCAGCAGCTTCCTTGGACTAGCGGGAGGTGGAGAGACCCAGTACTTC. This translates into CASSFLGLAGGGETQYF. The chain is built from TRBV5-1 and TRBJ2-5; 14 bases fit TRBD2. V lost 2 bases to trimming and J lost 4 bases; unmatched junction nucleotides: 7. Germline lookup yields CDR1 SGHRS and CDR2 YFSETQ. The CDR3 spans 17 residues.

This clone was observed a handful of times. The chain couples TRBV30 to TRBJ1-2; D not resolved. The germline gives CDR1 GTSNPN, CDR2 SVGIG (reference sequence). The CDR3 covers 11 residues. V was clipped by 2 bases and J by 4 bases, with 5 bases between them. CDR3 loop: CAWSRVYGYTF. CDR3 DNA: TGTGCCTGGAGTCGAGTCTATGGCTACACCTTC.

The gene calls are TRBV18 and TRBJ2-4; D might be TRBD2 (5 bases). V lost 3 bases and J 9 bases, leaving 15 bases between the germline ends. The CDR3 sequence is 14 residues long. Germline V gene lookup returns CDR1 KGHSH and CDR2 LQKENI. The CDR3 DNA reads TGTGCCAGCTCACCGCGGAGAGGAGGTCCCATTCAGTACTTC. Protein: CASSPRRGGPIQYF.

This clone was observed a single time. The genes are TRBV6-1 and TRBJ1-2; 7 bases are a match to TRBD1. Germline CDR1 is MNHNS and CDR2 is SASEGT. The CDR3 runs 13 residues. The J segment lost 3 bases and the V segment lost 6 bases, leaving 4 bases of the junction unmatched. The CDR3 is CASSLGQYYGYTF. In nucleotides, the CDR3 is TGTGCCAGCAGCCTGGGACAGTACTATGGCTACACCTTC.

This clone appeared a few times. V and J are TRBV7-2 and TRBJ1-1; D unclear. CDR1 and CDR2 from the germline V gene are SGHTA and FQGNSA. V lost 11 bases, J lost 2 bases, and 15 bases lay in between. The CDR3 spans 13 residues. The CDR3: CAASRTANTEAFF. The DNA of the CDR3 is TGTGCCGCCTCTAGGACCGCCAACACTGAAGCTTTCTTT. The complete variable domain, with remaining parts taken from reference TRBV7-2 and TRBJ1-1, reads GAGVSQSPSNKVTEKGKDVELRCDPISGHTALYWYRQSLGQGLEFLIYFQGNSAPDKSGLPSDRFSAERTGGSVSTLTIQRTQQEDSAVYLCAASRTANTEAFFGQGTRLTVV.

The V gene is TRBV6-1, the J gene TRBJ1-5, with D possibly TRBD1 on 6 matching bases. V dropped 2 bases and J dropped 5 bases, with 7 bases sitting between them. CDR1 MNHNS and CDR2 SASEGT come from the germline V gene. This CDR3 spans 13 amino acids. The CDR3 nucleotides read TGTGCCAGCAGTGAACGGACAGATCAGCCCCAGCATTTT. Its protein is CASSERTDQPQHF.

The CDR3 DNA reads as TGTGCCAGCAGTGAATTACGGCCGCTTAACTATGGCTACACCTTC. Its translation: CASSELRPLNYGYTF. This chain uses TRBV2 with TRBJ1-2; D ambiguous. There are 15 residues in the CDR3. From germline, CDR1 is SNHLY and CDR2 FYNNEI. V dropped 2 bases and J dropped 1 base, with 11 bases sitting between them.